This T cell receptor beta chain derives from a study of blood T cell repertoires in COVID-19. The data were produced by immunoSEQ multiplex PCR, yet TCRdb's version contains in-frame clones alone and is incomplete. Altogether fewer than 250,000 clones are present, around 84% being singletons, with the ten largest covering less than 7%. Participants, about 18 to 90 years old, spanned fewer than 30 US areas. The clonotype was recovered from a woman in her thirties or forties who had recovered from COVID-19. Sequencing used PBMCs or T cells enriched from blood (not recorded which).

This chain's CDR3 is CASSLGSGRLNTEAFF. For the CDR3, the DNA is TGTGCCAGCAGCTTAGGATCCGGCAGGCTGAACACTGAAGCTTTCTTT. J is TRBJ1-1 and V is TRBV7-6, with unresolved D. The CDR3 totals 16 residues. Germline V gene data show CDR1 as SGHVS and CDR2 as FNYEAQ. The germline V and J ends were trimmed by 1 base and 0 bases, with 12 bases remaining between them.